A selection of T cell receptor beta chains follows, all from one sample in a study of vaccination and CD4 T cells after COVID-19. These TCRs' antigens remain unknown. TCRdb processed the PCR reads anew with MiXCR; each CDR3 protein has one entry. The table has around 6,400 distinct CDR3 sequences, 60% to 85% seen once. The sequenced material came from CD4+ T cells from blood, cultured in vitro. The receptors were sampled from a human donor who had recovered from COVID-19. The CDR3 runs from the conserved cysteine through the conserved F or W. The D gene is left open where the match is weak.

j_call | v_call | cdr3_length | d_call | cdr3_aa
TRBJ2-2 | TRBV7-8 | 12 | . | CASSLVGGELFF
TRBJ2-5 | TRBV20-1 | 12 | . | CSARWGQETQYF
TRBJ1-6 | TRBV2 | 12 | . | CASRGTGSPLHF
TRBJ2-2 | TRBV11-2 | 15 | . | CASSPPGARTGELFF
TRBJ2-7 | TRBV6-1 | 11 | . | CASSHRHEQYF
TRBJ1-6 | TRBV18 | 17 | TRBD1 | CASSPNTIGDRASPLHF
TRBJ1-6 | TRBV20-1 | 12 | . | CSAGRLNSPLHF
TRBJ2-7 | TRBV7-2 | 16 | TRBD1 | CASSVSGTGVSYEQYF
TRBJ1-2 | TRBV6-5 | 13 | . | CASSYGGSYGYTF
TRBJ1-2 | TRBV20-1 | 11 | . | CSASVEGTYTF
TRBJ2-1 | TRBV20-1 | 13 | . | CSLSGGDYNEQFF
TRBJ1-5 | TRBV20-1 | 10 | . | CSAPYQPQHF
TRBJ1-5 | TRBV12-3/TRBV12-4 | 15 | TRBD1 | CASRGGQGDNQPQHF
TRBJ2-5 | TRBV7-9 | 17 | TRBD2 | CASSLGVAGDLQETQYF
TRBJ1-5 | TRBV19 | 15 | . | CASSIGHMGNQPQHF
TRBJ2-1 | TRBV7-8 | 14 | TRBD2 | CASSSPRLAREQFF
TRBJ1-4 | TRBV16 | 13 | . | CASSQLVGEKLFF
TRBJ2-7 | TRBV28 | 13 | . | CASSQTGNYEQYF
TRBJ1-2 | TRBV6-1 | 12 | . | CASRQRDYGYTF
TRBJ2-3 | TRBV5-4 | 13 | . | CASRSGLTDTQYF
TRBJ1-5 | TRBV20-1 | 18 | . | CSAIEGDGDLAYNQPQHF
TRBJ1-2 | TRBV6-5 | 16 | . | CASSYNLGLANYGYTF
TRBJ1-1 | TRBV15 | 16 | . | CATSSLLTGVNTEAFF
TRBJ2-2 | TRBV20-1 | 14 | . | CSARGPKGTGELFF
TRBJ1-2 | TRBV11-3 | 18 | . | CASSFQGFRVGVPLGYTF
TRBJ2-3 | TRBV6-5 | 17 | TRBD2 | CASSYRGGTSGTDTQYF